The sequence of this T cell receptor beta chain was determined in a study of blood T cell repertoires in COVID-19. Study at large: Samples representing acute and convalescent COVID-19 were sourced from the United States, Italy and Spain.

TCRdb keeps only in-frame clones here, not all; method: immunoSEQ multiplex PCR. The table lists some 300,000 clones, about 90% of them singletons. The CDR3 runs 16 residues. Germline lookup yields CDR1 SGDLS and CDR2 YYNGEE. With 0 bases removed from V and 2 bases from J, the gap between germline ends came to 14 bases. Cohort allocation depended upon clinical history that participants reported. Symptom resolution, clearance, or two negative PCRs marked donors in Cohort 3 as recovered. This receptor was taken from a woman younger than 45 who had recovered from COVID-19. The sequenced sample consisted of PBMCs or T cells enriched from blood (not recorded which). The chain has TRBV9 and TRBJ2-5; D gene uncertain. The CDR3 protein is CASSVGITIPQETQYF. The CDR3 region has the DNA TGTGCCAGCAGCGTAGGTATAACTATACCACAAGAGACCCAGTACTTC. The full variable domain, in which reference TRBV9 and TRBJ2-5 provide the parts outside the CDR3, is DSGVTQTPKHLITATGQRVTLRCSPRSGDLSVYWYQQSLDQGLQFLIQYYNGEERAKGNILERFSAQQFPDLHSELNLSSLELGDSALYFCASSVGITIPQETQYFGPGTRLLVL.